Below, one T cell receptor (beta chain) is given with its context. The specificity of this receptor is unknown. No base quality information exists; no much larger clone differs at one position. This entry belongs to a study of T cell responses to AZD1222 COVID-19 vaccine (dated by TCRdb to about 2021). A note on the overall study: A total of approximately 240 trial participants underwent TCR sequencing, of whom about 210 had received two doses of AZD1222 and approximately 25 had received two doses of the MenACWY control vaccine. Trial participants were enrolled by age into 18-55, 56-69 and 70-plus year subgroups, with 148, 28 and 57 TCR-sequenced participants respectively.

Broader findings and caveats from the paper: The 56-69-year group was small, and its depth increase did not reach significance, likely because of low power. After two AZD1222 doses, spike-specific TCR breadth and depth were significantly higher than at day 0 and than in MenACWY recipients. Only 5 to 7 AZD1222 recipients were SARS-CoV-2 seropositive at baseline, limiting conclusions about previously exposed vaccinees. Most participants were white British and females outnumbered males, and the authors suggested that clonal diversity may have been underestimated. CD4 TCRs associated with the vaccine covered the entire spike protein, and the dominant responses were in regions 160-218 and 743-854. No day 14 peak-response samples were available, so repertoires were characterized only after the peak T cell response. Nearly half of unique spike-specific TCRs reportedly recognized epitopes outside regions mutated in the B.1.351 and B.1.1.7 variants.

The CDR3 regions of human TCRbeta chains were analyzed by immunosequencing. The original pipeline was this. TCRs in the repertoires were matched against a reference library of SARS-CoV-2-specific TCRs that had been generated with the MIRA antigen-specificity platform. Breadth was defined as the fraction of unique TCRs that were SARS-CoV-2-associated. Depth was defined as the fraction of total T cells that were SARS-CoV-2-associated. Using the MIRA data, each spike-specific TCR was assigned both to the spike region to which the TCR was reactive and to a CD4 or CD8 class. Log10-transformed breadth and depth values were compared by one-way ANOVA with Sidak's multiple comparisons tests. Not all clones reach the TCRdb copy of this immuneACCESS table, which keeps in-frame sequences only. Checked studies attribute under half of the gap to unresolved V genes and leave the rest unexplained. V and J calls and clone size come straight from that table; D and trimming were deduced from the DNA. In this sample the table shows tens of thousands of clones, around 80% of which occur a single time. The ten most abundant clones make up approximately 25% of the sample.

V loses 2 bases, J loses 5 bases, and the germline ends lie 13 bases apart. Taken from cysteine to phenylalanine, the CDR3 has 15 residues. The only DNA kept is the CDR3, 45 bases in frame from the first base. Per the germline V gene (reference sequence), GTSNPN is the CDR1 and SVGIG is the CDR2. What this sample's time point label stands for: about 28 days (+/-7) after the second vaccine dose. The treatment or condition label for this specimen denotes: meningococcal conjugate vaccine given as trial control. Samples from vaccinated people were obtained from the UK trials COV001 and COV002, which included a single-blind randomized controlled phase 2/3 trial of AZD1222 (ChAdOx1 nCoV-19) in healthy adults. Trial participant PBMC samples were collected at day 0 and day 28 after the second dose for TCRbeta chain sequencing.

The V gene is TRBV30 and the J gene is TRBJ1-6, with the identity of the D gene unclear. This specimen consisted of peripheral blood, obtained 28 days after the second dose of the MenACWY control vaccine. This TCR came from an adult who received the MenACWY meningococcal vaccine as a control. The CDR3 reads CAWSPGRVDNSPLHF. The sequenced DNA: TGTGCCTGGAGTCCGGGGAGGGTCGATAATTCACCCCTCCACTTT.